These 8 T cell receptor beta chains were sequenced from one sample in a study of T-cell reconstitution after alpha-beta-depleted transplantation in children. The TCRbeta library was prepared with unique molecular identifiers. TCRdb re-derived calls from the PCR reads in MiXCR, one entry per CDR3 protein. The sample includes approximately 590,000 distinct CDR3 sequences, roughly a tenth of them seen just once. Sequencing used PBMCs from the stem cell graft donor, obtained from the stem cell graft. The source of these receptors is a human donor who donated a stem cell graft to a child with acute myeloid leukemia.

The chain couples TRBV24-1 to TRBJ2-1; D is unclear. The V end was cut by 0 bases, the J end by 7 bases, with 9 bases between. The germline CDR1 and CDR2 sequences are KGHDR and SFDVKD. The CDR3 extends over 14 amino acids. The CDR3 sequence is CATSDLFVGNEQFF. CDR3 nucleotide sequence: TGTGCCACCAGTGATTTGTTTGTGGGGAATGAGCAGTTCTTC.

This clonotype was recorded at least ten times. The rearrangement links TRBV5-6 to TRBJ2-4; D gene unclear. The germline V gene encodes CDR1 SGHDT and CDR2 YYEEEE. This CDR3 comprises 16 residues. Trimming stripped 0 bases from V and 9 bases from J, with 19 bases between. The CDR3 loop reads CASSLGKASRRSIQYF. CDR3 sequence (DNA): TGTGCCAGCAGCTTGGGAAAGGCCAGCAGAAGAAGCATTCAGTACTTC.

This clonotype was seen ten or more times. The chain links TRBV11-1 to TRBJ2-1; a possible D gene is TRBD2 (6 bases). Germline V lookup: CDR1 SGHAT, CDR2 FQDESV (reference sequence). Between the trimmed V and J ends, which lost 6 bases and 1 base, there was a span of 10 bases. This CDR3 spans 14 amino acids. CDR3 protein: CASRTGESYNEQFF. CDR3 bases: TGTGCCAGCAGGACGGGGGAGTCCTACAATGAGCAGTTCTTC.

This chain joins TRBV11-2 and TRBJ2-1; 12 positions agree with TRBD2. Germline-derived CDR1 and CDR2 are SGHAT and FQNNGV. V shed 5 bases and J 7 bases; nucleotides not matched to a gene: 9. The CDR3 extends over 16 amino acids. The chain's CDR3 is CASSPRLAGAGNEQFF. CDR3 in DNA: TGTGCCAGCAGCCCCCGACTAGCGGGAGCGGGGAATGAGCAGTTCTTC.

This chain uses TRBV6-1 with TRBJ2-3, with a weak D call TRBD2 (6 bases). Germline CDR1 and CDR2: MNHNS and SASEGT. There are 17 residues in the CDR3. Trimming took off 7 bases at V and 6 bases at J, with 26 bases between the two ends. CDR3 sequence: CASTSTQSGGIGDTQYF. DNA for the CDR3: TGTGCCAGCACCTCTACCCAATCGGGCGGGATAGGGGATACGCAGTATTTT.

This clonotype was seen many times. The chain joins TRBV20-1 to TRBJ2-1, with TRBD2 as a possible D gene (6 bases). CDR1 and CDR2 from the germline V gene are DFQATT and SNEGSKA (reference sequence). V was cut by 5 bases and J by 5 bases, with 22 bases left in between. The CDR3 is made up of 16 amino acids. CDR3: CSARSPLAHLHNEQFF. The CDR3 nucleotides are TGCAGTGCTCGATCCCCCCTAGCGCATTTACACAATGAGCAGTTCTTC.

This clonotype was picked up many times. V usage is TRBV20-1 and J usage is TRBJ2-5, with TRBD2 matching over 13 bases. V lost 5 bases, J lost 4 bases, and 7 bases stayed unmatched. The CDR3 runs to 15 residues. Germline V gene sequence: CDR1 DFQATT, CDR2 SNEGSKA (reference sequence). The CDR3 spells CSAPRTSGSRETQYF. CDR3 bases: TGCAGTGCTCCTAGGACTAGCGGGAGTCGAGAGACCCAGTACTTC.

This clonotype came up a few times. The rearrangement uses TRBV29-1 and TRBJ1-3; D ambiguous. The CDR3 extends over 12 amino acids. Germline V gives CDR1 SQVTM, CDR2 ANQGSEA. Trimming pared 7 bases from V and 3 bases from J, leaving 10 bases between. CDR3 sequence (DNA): TGCAGCGGGATTGCTGGTGGAAACACCATATATTTT. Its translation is CSGIAGGNTIYF.